This T cell receptor beta chain was identified during a study of beta chain features in type 1 diabetes. Trimming stripped 10 bases from V and 3 bases from J, with 13 bases between. The CDR3 has 12 amino acids. CDR1 and CDR2 from the germline V gene are MNHNS and SASEGT. All of the isolated RNA was reverse transcribed, so expressed TCRB transcripts were sequenced. TCRdb's copy holds only in-frame clones and misses some; the assay was immunoSEQ multiplex PCR. The repertoire holds approximately 150,000 clones, with less than 10% as singletons. The study, taken as a whole, reports: Whether TCRB rearrangement is influenced by HLA type was left unresolved in this analysis.

Each sorted fraction was over 98% pure. The table lists this clone with a few counts. Its specificity is not known. The TCR comes from a middle-aged woman in good health. V gene TRBV6-1 combines with J gene TRBJ2-7, with D possibly matching TRBD1 (6 bases). Sequenced sample: central memory CD4+ T cells from blood. CDR3 residues: CATQGQNYEQYF. CDR3 bases: TGTGCCACCCAGGGGCAGAACTACGAGCAGTACTTC.